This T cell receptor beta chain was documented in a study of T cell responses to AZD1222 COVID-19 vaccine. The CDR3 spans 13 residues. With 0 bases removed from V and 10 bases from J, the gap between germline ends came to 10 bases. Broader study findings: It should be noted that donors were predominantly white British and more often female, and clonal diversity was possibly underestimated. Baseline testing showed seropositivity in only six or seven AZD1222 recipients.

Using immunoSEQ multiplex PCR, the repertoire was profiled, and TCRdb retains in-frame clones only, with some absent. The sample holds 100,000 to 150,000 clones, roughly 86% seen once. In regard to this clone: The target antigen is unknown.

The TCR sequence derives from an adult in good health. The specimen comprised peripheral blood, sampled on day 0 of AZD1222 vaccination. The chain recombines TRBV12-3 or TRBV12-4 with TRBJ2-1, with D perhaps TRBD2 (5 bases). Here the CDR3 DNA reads TGTGCCAGCAGTTTAGCGGCGGGTCAGGAGCAGTTCTTC. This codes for CASSLAAGQEQFF.